Presented here are 20 T cell receptor beta chains from one specimen sequenced in a study of early T cells in non-severe SARS-CoV-2 infection. TCRdb ran MiXCR on the 5' RACE reads and lists one entry per CDR3 protein. Found here are 80,000 to 95,000 distinct CDR3 sequences, 14% of them singletons; the top ten hold 6.1%. The sequencing sample was made of whole blood. Receptor source: an adult who was a healthcare worker with PCR-confirmed SARS-CoV-2 infection or an uninfected control (not recorded which).

This clonotype came up once. CDR3 region: CASSPDVRVEPWNEQFF. The CDR3, as DNA: TGTGCCAGCAGTCCGGATGTCCGGGTGGAACCGTGGAATGAGCAGTTCTTC. The rearrangement joins TRBV28 to TRBJ2-1; D is unclear. V was pared by 5 bases and J by 7 bases, with 24 bases between. The length of the CDR3 is 17 residues. Germline V CDR1 and CDR2: MDHEN, SYDVKM.

This clonotype appeared many times. The rearrangement uses TRBV7-2 and TRBJ1-5; possible D gene TRBD1, 6 bases. Germline loops: CDR1 SGHTA, CDR2 FQGNSA. V was cut by 1 base and J by 8 bases, with 12 bases left in between. This CDR3 has 14 amino acids. This chain's CDR3 is CASSLEGGRKPQHF. The CDR3 region has the DNA TGTGCCAGCAGCTTAGAAGGGGGGCGTAAGCCCCAGCATTTT.

In this sample, this clonotype turned up a few times. The chain is built from TRBV28 and TRBJ1-5; D may be TRBD1 (5 bases). Trimming stripped 5 bases from V and 5 bases from J, with 7 bases between. This CDR3 comprises 12 residues. The germline V gene has CDR1 MDHEN and CDR2 SYDVKM. The chain's CDR3 is CASSGGHQPQHF. CDR3 nucleotide sequence: TGTGCCAGCAGTGGGGGACATCAGCCCCAGCATTTT.

This clonotype was observed a handful of times. This chain links TRBV28 with TRBJ1-2, with 8 positions matching TRBD1. Germline CDR1 reads MDHEN; CDR2 reads SYDVKM. The CDR3 has 14 residues. Losses at the gene ends were 5 bases for V and 1 base for J; bases not matched to a gene: 3. The DNA of the CDR3 is TGTGCCAGCAGTCTGACAGGGGATAACTATGGCTACACCTTC. Protein sequence: CASSLTGDNYGYTF.

This clonotype was observed a few times. V and J are TRBV29-1 and TRBJ2-2, with D possibly matching TRBD2 (6 bases). Trimming stripped 7 bases from V and 2 bases from J, with 14 bases between. The CDR3 has 14 amino acids. Germline V lookup: CDR1 SQVTM, CDR2 ANQGSEA. The chain's CDR3 is CSARRDLNTGELFF. CDR3 coding DNA: TGCAGCGCCAGGAGGGACCTAAACACCGGGGAGCTGTTTTTT.

This clonotype was counted ten times or more. The chain carries TRBV18 and TRBJ2-5; perhaps TRBD2 as D (5 bases). CDR3 length: 15 amino acids. CDR1 KGHSH and CDR2 LQKENI come from the germline V gene. V was shortened by 6 bases and J by 2 bases, with 16 bases between the two germline ends. CDR3 loop: CASSLRDVPQETQYF. For the CDR3, the DNA is TGTGCCAGCTCCCTACGGGATGTACCTCAAGAGACCCAGTACTTC.

The gene calls are TRBV11-2 and TRBJ2-7; D perhaps matches TRBD1 (6 bases). V shed 9 bases and J shed 5 bases, with 17 bases lying between them. CDR3 length equals 13 residues. Germline CDR1 and CDR2: SGHAT and FQNNGV. The CDR3 nucleotides read TGTGCCAGTTGCATCACAGGGTCCAACGAGCAGTACTTC. Translated: CASCITGSNEQYF.

This clonotype was detected only a few times. DNA of the CDR3: TGTGCCAGCAGCTTAGGCTCCCGAGGTCAGGAGACCCAGTACTTC. Amino acids: CASSLGSRGQETQYF. This chain joins TRBV7-2 and TRBJ2-5; D ambiguous. This CDR3 is 15 amino acids long. Germline V CDR1 and CDR2: SGHTA, FQGNSA. V lost 1 base to trimming and J lost 5 bases, with 14 bases between them.

This clonotype has just a few counts. CDR3 nucleotides: TGTGCCAGCGACCGGAACCAAGAGACCCAGTACTTC. It codes for CASDRNQETQYF. The chain is built from TRBV7-9 and TRBJ2-5; D is unclear. There are 12 residues in the CDR3. Per the germline V gene, CDR1 is SEHNR and CDR2 is FQNEAQ (reference sequence). V was cut by 8 bases and J by 0 bases, with 7 bases left in between.

This clonotype showed up many times. The chain employs TRBV12-3 or TRBV12-4 and TRBJ1-2; D remains ambiguous. The CDR3 loop spans 14 amino acids. Trimming cost V 2 bases and J 4 bases, with 11 bases left between them. Written as DNA, the CDR3 is TGTGCCAGCAGTTTAACCGTAGTACCCTATGGCTACACCTTC. Encoded protein: CASSLTVVPYGYTF.

This clonotype has just a few counts. The gene calls are TRBV7-9 and TRBJ1-4, with no clear D. There are 16 residues in the CDR3. Germline V gene lookup returns CDR1 SEHNR and CDR2 FQNEAQ (reference sequence). Trimming removed 1 base at V and 0 bases at J, with 9 bases between. CDR3 loop: CASSLEAGATNEKLFF. CDR3 bases: TGTGCCAGCAGCTTAGAAGCAGGCGCAACTAATGAAAAACTGTTTTTT.

The CDR3 coding sequence is TGTGCCAGCAGTTTACTCGACGGGGGCTCCTACGAGCAGTACTTC. It is translated as CASSLLDGGSYEQYF. The chain couples TRBV27 to TRBJ2-7; D is perhaps TRBD2 (6 bases). Germline V gene lookup returns CDR1 MNHEY and CDR2 SMNVEV (reference sequence). V was trimmed by 2 bases and J by 0 bases, leaving 11 bases between them. This CDR3 contains 15 residues.

This clonotype occurred many times. V gene TRBV7-3 combines with J gene TRBJ2-3; D is ambiguous. Trimming took 5 bases from V and 1 from J, leaving 7 bases between them. The germline CDR1 and CDR2 sequences are SGHTA and FQGTGA. The CDR3 is 13 residues long. Here the CDR3 DNA reads TGTGCCAGCAGCCCCCGGGGCACAGATACGCAGTATTTT. This sequence encodes CASSPRGTDTQYF.

With respect to this clonotype: It is likely a read error, because the conserved phenylalanine at the end of the CDR3 is missing. This chain links TRBV2 with TRBJ2-3; unclear D gene. Looked up from germline, CDR1 is SNHLY and CDR2 is FYNNEI. The ends were cut back, 4 bases at V and 5 bases at J, with 1 base in the middle. The CDR3 loop spans 10 amino acids. The CDR3 here is CASSGDTQYL. CDR3 in DNA: TGTGCCAGCAGTGGAGATACGCAGTATTTG.

Of note for this clonotype: A junction end diverges from the germline sequence, so it may reflect a read error. This rearrangement joins TRBV9 to TRBJ2-3; the D gene is possibly TRBD1 (6 bases). Germline V CDR1 and CDR2: SGDLS, YYNGEE. The length of the CDR3 is 24 residues. In DNA, the CDR3 is TGTACCAGCAGCTCCCGTGGAGATGACCCGGTTTCCTACAACGGACAGACTGAATCAGATACGCAGTATTTT. Translation gives CTSSSRGDDPVSYNGQTESDTQYF.

This clonotype was found a few times. This sequence joins TRBV20-1 and TRBJ2-7, with D possibly TRBD1 on 5 matching bases. The CDR3 spans 12 residues. CDR1 is DFQATT, CDR2 SNEGSKA, per germline (reference sequence). Deletions cut 3 bases from V and 1 base from J, with 7 bases between. In DNA form, the CDR3 reads TGCAGTGCTAGGACAGAGTCCTACGAGCAGTACTTC. This translates into CSARTESYEQYF.

The V and J genes are TRBV29-1 and TRBJ2-3; the D is unclear. Germline loops: CDR1 SQVTM, CDR2 ANQGSEA. The ends were cut back, 7 bases at V and 3 bases at J, with 8 bases in the middle. The CDR3 is 11 residues long. The CDR3 DNA reads TGCAGCGCCGAACAGACAGATACGCAGTATTTT. Translated, it gives CSAEQTDTQYF.

This chain joins TRBV11-2 and TRBJ2-7; 9 bases map to TRBD1. Germline CDR1 reads SGHAT; CDR2 reads FQNNGV. There are 14 residues in the CDR3. V lost 7 bases, J lost 4 bases, and 8 bases stayed unmatched. The CDR3 reads CASTQDRGRYEQYF. The CDR3 coding sequence is TGTGCCAGCACCCAGGACAGGGGACGTTACGAGCAGTACTTC.

J is TRBJ1-5 and V is TRBV6-1; 9 bases match TRBD1. The length of the CDR3 is 16 residues. V shed 4 bases and J 1 base; nucleotides not matched to a gene: 5. The germline CDR1 and CDR2 sequences are MNHNS and SASEGT. CDR3 coding DNA: TGTGCCAGCAGTGGAATCGGGACAGGGAGCAATCAGCCCCAGCATTTT. Translating it yields CASSGIGTGSNQPQHF.

The chain employs TRBV6-2 or TRBV6-3 and TRBJ1-2, with D unresolved. V was trimmed by 0 bases and J by 3 bases, leaving 8 bases between them. This CDR3 has 14 amino acids. CDR1 is MNHEY, CDR2 SVGEGT, per germline. CDR3 bases: TGTGCCAGCAGTTACTCGAGCCAGCACTATGGCTACACCTTC. Translating gives CASSYSSQHYGYTF.